These T cell receptor beta chains were read from a single sample in a study of T cell repertoires in ileal Crohn's disease. The table came from immunoSEQ multiplex PCR; TCRdb's copy has only in-frame clones and leaves some out. The sample lists about 13,000 clones, 60% to 70% seen once, with 8.6% in the top ten. Sample: ileal tissue. Receptor source: an adult with Crohn's disease. CDR3s include the opening cysteine and the closing phenylalanine or tryptophan. Each record gives: J gene, V gene, clone size, D gene, CDR3 protein, CDR3 DNA. D genes are given only for firm matches. Rows give clone size only sometimes, using once, few, many, or a class for an expanded clone.

TRBJ2-7,TRBV6-1,few,.,CASSEWGVRNEQYF,TGTGCCAGCAGTGAATGGGGGGTTAGAAACGAGCAGTACTTC
TRBJ2-5,TRBV5-4,.,TRBD2,CASSLFAGEETQYF,TGTGCCAGCAGCTTGTTCGCGGGGGAAGAGACCCAGTACTTC
TRBJ2-6,TRBV5-4,.,.,CASSLEWSGANVLTF,TGTGCCAGCAGCCTCGAGTGGTCTGGGGCCAACGTCCTGACTTTC
TRBJ1-5,TRBV5-1,.,.,CASSTGYLGQGQPQHF,TGCGCCAGCAGCACAGGGTATCTTGGCCAGGGACAGCCCCAGCATTTT
TRBJ1-3,TRBV6-5,medium-sized,.,CASRRGISGNTIYF,TGTGCCAGCAGGAGGGGGATCTCTGGAAACACCATATATTTT
TRBJ2-3,TRBV4-2,medium-sized,TRBD2,CASSHSGGAEDTQYF,TGTGCCAGCAGCCACAGCGGGGGGGCCGAGGATACGCAGTATTTT
TRBJ1-2,TRBV28,.,.,CASSLILGFTGYTF,TGTGCCAGCAGTTTGATCCTGGGCTTCACTGGCTACACCTTC
TRBJ2-2,TRBV5-1,.,.,CASSLKVTGNTGELFF,TGCGCCAGCAGCTTGAAGGTGACAGGAAACACCGGGGAGCTGTTTTTT
TRBJ2-1,TRBV10-2,.,TRBD1,CASSQDRGIGNEQFF,TGCGCCAGCAGTCAGGACAGGGGGATAGGAAATGAGCAGTTCTTC
TRBJ1-6,TRBV7-9,.,.,CASSLGVSGSPLHF,TGTGCCAGCAGCTTAGGGGTGTCGGGATCACCCCTCCACTTT
TRBJ2-5,TRBV7-2,.,.,CASSDGLETQYF,TGTGCCAGCAGCGACGGGCTTGAGACCCAGTACTTC
TRBJ2-2,TRBV12-5,.,.,CASGLDLAQANTGELFF,TGTGCTAGTGGCTTGGACCTTGCCCAGGCGAACACCGGGGAGCTGTTTTTT
TRBJ2-3,TRBV5-1,.,.,CASSLEGYSTDTQYF,TGCGCCAGCAGCTTGGAGGGATATAGCACAGATACGCAGTATTTT
TRBJ2-7,TRBV29-1,.,TRBD1,CSAGDSSYEQYF,TGCAGCGCTGGGGACAGCTCCTACGAGCAGTACTTC
TRBJ1-1,TRBV5-4,once,.,CASSSLGGGFYTEAFF,TGTGCCAGCAGCTCCCTAGGGGGGGGGTTTTACACTGAAGCTTTCTTT
TRBJ1-5,TRBV5-1,few,.,CASSQRKRVGGQPQHF,TGCGCCAGCAGCCAAAGAAAAAGGGTAGGGGGTCAGCCCCAGCATTTT
TRBJ2-1,TRBV30,.,TRBD2,CAWSPTSGGVYNEQFF,TGTGCCTGGAGCCCGACTAGCGGGGGGGTCTACAATGAGCAGTTCTTC
TRBJ2-3,TRBV7-6,.,TRBD1,CASSLRQGLGAISSTDTQYF,TGTGCCAGCAGCTTACGACAGGGGTTAGGAGCCATCTCTAGCACAGATACGCAGTATTTT
TRBJ2-7,TRBV6-6,.,.,CASSYGTSYEQYF,TGTGCCAGCAGTTACGGGACAAGCTACGAGCAGTACTTC
TRBJ1-1,TRBV7-8,once,TRBD1,CASSLGQGSTEAFF,TGTGCCAGCAGCTTAGGACAGGGAAGCACTGAAGCTTTCTTT
TRBJ1-1,TRBV2,.,TRBD1,CASLDRATEAFF,TGTGCCAGCCTTGACAGGGCCACTGAAGCTTTCTTT
TRBJ2-5,TRBV7-2,medium-sized,.,CASSFLNAEETQYF,TGTGCCAGCAGCTTTTTGAACGCAGAAGAGACCCAGTACTTC
TRBJ2-7,TRBV28,.,TRBD2,CASTGLAGASSYEQYF,TGTGCCAGCACCGGACTAGCGGGGGCTTCCTCCTACGAGCAGTACTTC
TRBJ2-5,TRBV18,.,.,CASSPPELFGETQYF,TGTGCCAGCTCACCACCGGAGCTATTCGGAGAGACCCAGTACTTC
TRBJ1-2,TRBV11-2,.,.,CASSLAQATPNGYTF,TGTGCCAGCAGCTTAGCACAGGCCACTCCGAATGGCTACACCTTC
TRBJ2-1,TRBV5-1,few,.,CASSLEITFNEQFF,TGCGCCAGCAGCTTGGAAATAACATTCAATGAGCAGTTCTTC
TRBJ2-3,TRBV2,few,.,CASKISSTDTQYF,TGTGCCAGCAAAATAAGTAGCACAGATACGCAGTATTTT
TRBJ1-2,TRBV5-4,.,.,CASSAGLNYGYTF,TGTGCCAGCAGCGCGGGACTTAACTATGGCTACACCTTC
TRBJ1-6,TRBV11-2,.,.,CASSLVRAIGTPLHF,TGTGCCAGCAGCTTAGTTAGGGCAATCGGGACACCCCTCCACTTT
TRBJ2-7,TRBV11-2,.,.,CASSLDPGSYEQYF,TGTGCCAGCAGCTTAGATCCGGGGTCCTACGAGCAGTACTTC
TRBJ1-6,TRBV29-1,.,TRBD1,CSVRTGDNSPLHF,TGCAGCGTTAGGACAGGTGATAATTCACCCCTCCACTTT
TRBJ2-2,TRBV29-1,once,.,CSAPWGSNTGELFF,TGCAGCGCCCCGTGGGGAAGTAACACCGGGGAGCTGTTTTTT
TRBJ1-5,TRBV9,.,.,CASSVGNSNQPQHF,TGTGCCAGCAGCGTAGGGAATAGCAATCAGCCCCAGCATTTT
TRBJ2-2,TRBV28,.,.,CASRAQTSLNTGELFF,TGTGCCAGCAGGGCCCAGACCTCATTGAACACCGGGGAGCTGTTTTTT
TRBJ2-1,TRBV11-3,.,.,CASSPPGRGPQFF,TGTGCCAGCAGCCCGCCGGGGCGGGGCCCCCAGTTCTTC
TRBJ1-2,TRBV29-1,.,TRBD1,CSDTQRTGVGGYTF,TGCAGCGACACCCAGAGGACAGGGGTTGGTGGCTACACCTTC
TRBJ1-1,TRBV6-6,.,TRBD1,CASSPGQSEAFF,TGTGCCAGCAGCCCGGGACAGTCTGAAGCTTTCTTT